This T cell receptor (beta chain) was observed in a study of low-dose radiotherapy and immunotherapy resistance in tumors (dated 2022 in TCRdb). Broadly, across the study: In Cohort 1, each fraction delivered 0.5 Gy every 2 weeks, and the prescribed total PTV dose was 6.5 Gy. Cohort 2 received 1 Gy per fraction every two weeks, with a total of 13 Gy over 26 weeks. Patients were given nivolumab as a 240 mg flat dose every two weeks and ipilimumab at 1 mg/kg every six weeks, with both drugs delivered intravenously. Cyclophosphamide 200 mg/m2 was administered intravenously every two weeks, one day before each radiation and immunotherapy administration. Starting on cycle 1 day 1, patients took 300 mg of aspirin by mouth once a day for four cycles. Randomization of trial participants into treatment groups was not performed. Eight patients were included in the translational analysis, namely three from the first dose cohort plus the first five from the second dose cohort.

TCRdb lists the instrument as Illumina HiSeq 2500. First-strand cDNA was synthesized with Superscript III and a set of TRAV- and TRBV-specific primers, covering both TCRalpha and TCRbeta chains. TCRs were amplified with Phusion for around 18 PCR cycles, with a constant-region primer paired with the adapter attached to the V primers. The MessageAmp II aRNA Amplification Kit was used to amplify the isolated mRNA, with in vitro transcription run for about 15 hours at 37 degrees C. The Dynabeads mRNA DIRECT Purification Kit was used to isolate the mRNA for TCR sequencing. Indexed Illumina adapters were added in a second approximately 26-cycle Phusion PCR, and the resulting products were purified with AMPure XP beads. The authors' analysis ran thus. Using custom Perl scripts, TCR sequences encoding the same protein were pooled, out-of-frame sequences were removed, and the abundance of each clonotype was computed. Any TCR sequence supported by only a single read was excluded from analysis. Repertoire metrics included Shannon entropy, Gini index, clonality, richness, and frequency of TCRs shared between repertoires. Through fastp at Q25 and MiXCR, TCRdb rebuilt clones from the public reads, retaining in-frame beta chains. Duplicate CDR3 protein sequences are folded into a single record with the most common DNA and genes. TCRdb, not the original authors, processed these V and J calls. The sample profile shows over 65,000 distinct CDR3 sequences; 18% of them were found once. Of the sample, less than 3.5% falls within the top ten clones.

V is pared back by 5 bases and J by 2 bases, with 11 bases lying between the germline termini. The germline V gene gives CDR1 as SQVTM and CDR2 as ANQGSEA. Inclusive of the bounding cysteine and phenylalanine, the CDR3 is 13 residues long. The only DNA kept is the CDR3, 39 bases in frame from the first base. With respect to this clonotype: This receptor's antigen is unknown. Per-base quality was not reported, and no clone a single base away is much larger than it.

The meaning of the sample's time point label: before trial treatment. The donors took part in RACIN, a single-arm, phase I, dose-escalation trial that combined nivolumab, ipilimumab, aspirin, low-dose cyclophosphamide and low-dose radiotherapy. Patients with advanced, TIL-negative solid tumors were considered eligible. The rearrangement joined TRBV29-1 to TRBJ2-3, with a tentative D gene TRBD2 over 6 matching bases. Sample: PBMCs, taken before treatment. The clonotype comes from a male donor with prostate cancer. Read as DNA, the sequence is TGCAGCGTTTTGGGACTTCTCACAGATACGCAGTATTTT. This is translated as CSVLGLLTDTQYF.